The clone carrying this TCR beta chain has just a few counts. The antigen is undetermined. Time point of the sample: newly diagnosed GD, antithyroid drugs for less than 3 months. From RNA extracted from PBMCs, the TCR library was made. This record belongs to a study of regulatory T cells in long-lasting Graves disease. HTBI primers from iRepertoire and Arm-PCR of CDR3 regions yielded the TCR beta libraries. TCRdb used MiXCR to reprocess the multiplex PCR reads, holding one entry per CDR3 protein. This table holds roughly 380,000 distinct CDR3 sequences, over 15% found once. CDR1 SEHNR and CDR2 FQNEAQ come from the germline V gene (reference sequence). The V and J ends lost 2 bases and 6 bases respectively, with 8 bases between them. The CDR3 loop spans 13 amino acids. Overall study results and limits: Sample size, which was small, may have reduced accuracy.

The sample also formed part of further work on T cells in Graves' hyperthyroidism and ophthalmopathy. That publication notes: Primed by the HTBI set, a first-round RT-PCR was run on the TCR CDR3. Ophthalmopathy cases were set apart from stable hyperthyroidism by a 13 V-J model.

The chain carries TRBV7-9 and TRBJ2-1; D is uncertain. Sequenced here: peripheral blood mononuclear cells (PBMCs), sampled at new diagnosis, from a patient treated with antithyroid drugs. The clonotype originates from a man in his forties with Graves disease. The CDR3 loop reads CASSLWAGNEQFF. Here the CDR3 DNA reads TGTGCCAGCAGCTTATGGGCAGGCAATGAGCAGTTCTTC.